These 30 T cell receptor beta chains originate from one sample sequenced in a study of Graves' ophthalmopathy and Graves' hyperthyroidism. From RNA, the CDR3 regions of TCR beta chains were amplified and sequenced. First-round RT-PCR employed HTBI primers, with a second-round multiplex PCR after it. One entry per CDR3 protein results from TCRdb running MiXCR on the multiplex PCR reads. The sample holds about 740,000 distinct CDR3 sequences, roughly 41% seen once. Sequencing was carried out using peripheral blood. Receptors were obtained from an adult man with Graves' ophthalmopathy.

CDR3 residues: CASSADGGRTDTQYF. The CDR3, as DNA: TGCGCCAGCAGCGCGGACGGAGGGCGCACAGATACGCAGTATTTT. V gene TRBV5-1 combines with J gene TRBJ2-3; the D gene is possibly TRBD2 (6 bases). The CDR3 runs 15 residues. The ends were cut back, 4 bases at V and 1 base at J, with 13 bases in the middle. The germline gives CDR1 SGHRS, CDR2 YFSETQ.

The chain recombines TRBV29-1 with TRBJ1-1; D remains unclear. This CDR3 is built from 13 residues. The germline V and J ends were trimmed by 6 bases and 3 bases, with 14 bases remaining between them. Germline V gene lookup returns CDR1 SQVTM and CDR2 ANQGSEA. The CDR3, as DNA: TGCAGCGTAGCGACGGACCCGTACACTGAAGCTTTCTTT. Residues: CSVATDPYTEAFF.

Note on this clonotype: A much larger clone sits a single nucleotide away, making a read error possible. The CDR3 reads CASSLAPGELVF. The CDR3 DNA reads TGTGCCAGCAGCTTAGCTCCCGGGGAGCTGGTTTTT. The chain employs TRBV7-2 and TRBJ2-2, with D perhaps matching TRBD2 (5 bases). CDR1 is SGHTA and CDR2 is FQGNSA in the germline V gene. CDR3 size: 12 residues. The variable domain in full, with the rest retrieved from reference TRBV7-2 and TRBJ2-2, is GAGVSQSPSNKVTEKGKDVELRCDPISGHTALYWYRQSLGQGLEFLIYFQGNSAPDKSGLPSDRFSAERTGGSVSTLTIQRTQQEDSAVYLCASSLAPGELVFGEGSRLTVL.

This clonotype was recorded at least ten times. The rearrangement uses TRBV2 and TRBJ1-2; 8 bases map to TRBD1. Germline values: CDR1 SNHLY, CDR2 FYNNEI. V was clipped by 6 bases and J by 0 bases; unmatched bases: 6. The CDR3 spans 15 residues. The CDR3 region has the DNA TGTGCCAGCAGCAAAATGGGACAGGCTAACTATGGCTACACCTTC. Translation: CASSKMGQANYGYTF.

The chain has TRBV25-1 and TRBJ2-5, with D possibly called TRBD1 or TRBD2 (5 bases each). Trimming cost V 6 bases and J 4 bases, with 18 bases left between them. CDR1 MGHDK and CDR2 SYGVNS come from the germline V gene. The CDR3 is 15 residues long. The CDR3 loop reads CASSQDVGVGETQYF. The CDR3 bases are TGTGCCAGCAGCCAAGATGTGGGGGTCGGAGAGACCCAGTACTTC.

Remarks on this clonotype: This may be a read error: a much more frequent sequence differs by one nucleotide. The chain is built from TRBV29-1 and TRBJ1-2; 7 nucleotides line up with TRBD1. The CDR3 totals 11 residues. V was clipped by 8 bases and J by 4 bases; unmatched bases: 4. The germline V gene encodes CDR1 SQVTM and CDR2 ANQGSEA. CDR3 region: CSLGQSYGYTF. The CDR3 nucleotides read TGCAGCTTGGGACAGTCCTATGGCTACACCTTC. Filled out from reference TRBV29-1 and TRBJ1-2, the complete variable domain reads SAVISQKPSRDICQRGTSLTIQCQVDSQVTMMFWYRQQPGQSLTLIATANQGSEATYESGFVIDKFPISRPNLTFSTLTVSNMSPEDSSIYLCSLGQSYGYTFGSGTRLTVV.

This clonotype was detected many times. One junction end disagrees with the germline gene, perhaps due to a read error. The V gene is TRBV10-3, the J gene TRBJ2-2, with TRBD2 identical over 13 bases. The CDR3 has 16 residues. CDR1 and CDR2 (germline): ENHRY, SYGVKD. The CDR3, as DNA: TGTGCCATCAGCGGGGGGACTAGCGGGAACGCCGGGGAGCTGTTTTTT. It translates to CAISGGTSGNAGELFF.

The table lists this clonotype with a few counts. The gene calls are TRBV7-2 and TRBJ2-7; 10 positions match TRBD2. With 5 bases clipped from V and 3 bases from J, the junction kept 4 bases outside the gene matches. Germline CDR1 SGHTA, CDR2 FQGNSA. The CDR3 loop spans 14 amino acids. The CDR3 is CASSTSGERYEQYF. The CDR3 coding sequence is TGTGCCAGCAGCACTAGCGGGGAACGCTACGAGCAGTACTTC.

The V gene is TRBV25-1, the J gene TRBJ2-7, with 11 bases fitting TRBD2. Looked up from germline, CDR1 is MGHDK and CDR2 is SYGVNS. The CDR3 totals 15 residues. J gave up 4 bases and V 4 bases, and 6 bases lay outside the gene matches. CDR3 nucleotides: TGTGCCAGCAGTGCCCATAGCGGGAGGGCTTACGAGCAGTACTTC. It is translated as CASSAHSGRAYEQYF.

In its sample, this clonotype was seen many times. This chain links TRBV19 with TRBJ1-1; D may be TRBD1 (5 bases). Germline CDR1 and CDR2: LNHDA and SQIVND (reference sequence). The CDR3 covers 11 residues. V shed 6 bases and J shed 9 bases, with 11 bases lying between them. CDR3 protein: CASRWEGKAFF. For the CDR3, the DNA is TGTGCCAGTAGGTGGGAGGGGAAAGCTTTCTTT.

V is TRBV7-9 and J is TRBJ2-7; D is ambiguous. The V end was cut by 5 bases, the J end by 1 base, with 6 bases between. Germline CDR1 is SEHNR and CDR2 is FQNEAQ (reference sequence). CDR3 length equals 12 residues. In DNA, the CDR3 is TGTGCCAGCAGCCGACCGTCCTACGAGCAGTACTTC. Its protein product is CASSRPSYEQYF.

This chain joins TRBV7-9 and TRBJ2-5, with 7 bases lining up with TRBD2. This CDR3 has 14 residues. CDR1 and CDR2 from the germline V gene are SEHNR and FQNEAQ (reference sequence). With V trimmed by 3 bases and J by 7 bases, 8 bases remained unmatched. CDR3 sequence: CASSLLGGGGTQYF. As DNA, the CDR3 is TGTGCCAGCAGCTTGCTTGGCGGGGGAGGGACCCAGTACTTC.

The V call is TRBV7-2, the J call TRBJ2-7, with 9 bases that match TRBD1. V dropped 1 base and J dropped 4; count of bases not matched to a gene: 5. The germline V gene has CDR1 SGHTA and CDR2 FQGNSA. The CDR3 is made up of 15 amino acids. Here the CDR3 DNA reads TGTGCCAGCAGCTTAGGTTGGGGACAGGGTTACGAGCAGTACTTC. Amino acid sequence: CASSLGWGQGYEQYF.

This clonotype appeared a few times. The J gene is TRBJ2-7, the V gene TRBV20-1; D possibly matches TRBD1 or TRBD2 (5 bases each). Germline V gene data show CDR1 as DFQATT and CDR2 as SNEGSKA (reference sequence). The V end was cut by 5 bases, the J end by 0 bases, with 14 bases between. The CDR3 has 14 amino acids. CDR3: CSAPVPGTSYEQYF. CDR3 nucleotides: TGCAGTGCTCCTGTCCCCGGGACCTCCTACGAGCAGTACTTC.

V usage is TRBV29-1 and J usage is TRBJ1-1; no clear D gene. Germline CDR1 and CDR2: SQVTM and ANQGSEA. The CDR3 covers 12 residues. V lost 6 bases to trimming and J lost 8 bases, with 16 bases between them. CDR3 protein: CSVRGGRSEAFF. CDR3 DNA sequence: TGCAGCGTGAGAGGCGGACGGTCGGAAGCTTTCTTT. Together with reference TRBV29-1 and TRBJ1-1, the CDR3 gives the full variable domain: SAVISQKPSRDICQRGTSLTIQCQVDSQVTMMFWYRQQPGQSLTLIATANQGSEATYESGFVIDKFPISRPNLTFSTLTVSNMSPEDSSIYLCSVRGGRSEAFFGQGTRLTVV.

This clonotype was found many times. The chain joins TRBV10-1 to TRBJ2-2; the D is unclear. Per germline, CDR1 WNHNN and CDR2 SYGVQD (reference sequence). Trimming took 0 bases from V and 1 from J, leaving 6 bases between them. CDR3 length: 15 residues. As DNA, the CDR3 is TGCGCCAGCAGTGAGTCCCTGGGGAACACCGGGGAGCTGTTTTTT. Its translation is CASSESLGNTGELFF.

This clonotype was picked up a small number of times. The DNA for the CDR3 is TGTGCCAGCAGCTTTGACCCCACCGGGGAGCTGTTTTTT. Translation: CASSFDPTGELFF. The chain joins TRBV7-9 to TRBJ2-2; D not resolved. The germline V gene encodes CDR1 SEHNR and CDR2 FQNEAQ (reference sequence). Trimming removed 3 bases from V and 4 bases from J, with 6 bases in between. This CDR3 comprises 13 residues.

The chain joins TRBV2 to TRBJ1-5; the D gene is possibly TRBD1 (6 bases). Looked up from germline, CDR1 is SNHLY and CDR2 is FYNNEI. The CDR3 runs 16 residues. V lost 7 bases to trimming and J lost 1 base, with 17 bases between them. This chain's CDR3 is CASKSLGAGSNQPQHF. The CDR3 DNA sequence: TGTGCCAGCAAATCCCTGGGGGCCGGGAGCAATCAGCCCCAGCATTTT.

The CDR3 is CASSLALSYGTYEQYF. The CDR3 nucleotides read TGTGCCAGCAGCTTAGCCCTCTCATACGGAACCTACGAGCAGTACTTC. The genes are TRBV11-1 and TRBJ2-7; D unresolved. Per germline, CDR1 SGHAT and CDR2 FQDESV (reference sequence). The V and J ends lost 0 bases and 2 bases respectively, with 14 bases between them. The CDR3 contains 16 residues.

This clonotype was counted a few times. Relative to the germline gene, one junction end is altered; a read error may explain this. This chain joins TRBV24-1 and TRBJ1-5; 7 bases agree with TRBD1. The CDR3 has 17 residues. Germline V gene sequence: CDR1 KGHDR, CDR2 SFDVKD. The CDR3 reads CASSRSRGEDSNQPQHF. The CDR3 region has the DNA TGTGCCAGCAGTCGCTCCAGGGGGGAGGATAGCAATCAGCCCCAGCATTTT.

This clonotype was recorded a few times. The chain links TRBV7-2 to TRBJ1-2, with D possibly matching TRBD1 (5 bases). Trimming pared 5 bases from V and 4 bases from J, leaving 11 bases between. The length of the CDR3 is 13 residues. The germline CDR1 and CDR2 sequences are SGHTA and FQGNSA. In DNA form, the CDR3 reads TGTGCCAGCAGCGTACAGGCGTTCTATGGCTACACCTTC. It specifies CASSVQAFYGYTF. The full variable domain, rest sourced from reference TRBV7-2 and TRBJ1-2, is GAGVSQSPSNKVTEKGKDVELRCDPISGHTALYWYRQSLGQGLEFLIYFQGNSAPDKSGLPSDRFSAERTGGSVSTLTIQRTQQEDSAVYLCASSVQAFYGYTFGSGTRLTVV.

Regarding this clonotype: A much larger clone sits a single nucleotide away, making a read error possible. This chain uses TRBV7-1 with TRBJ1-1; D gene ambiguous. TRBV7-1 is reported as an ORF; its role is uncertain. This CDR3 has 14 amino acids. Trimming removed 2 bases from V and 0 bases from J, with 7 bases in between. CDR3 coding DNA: TGTGCCAGCAGCTCATTTCAGGTGAACACTGAAGCTTTCTTT. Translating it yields CASSSFQVNTEAFF.

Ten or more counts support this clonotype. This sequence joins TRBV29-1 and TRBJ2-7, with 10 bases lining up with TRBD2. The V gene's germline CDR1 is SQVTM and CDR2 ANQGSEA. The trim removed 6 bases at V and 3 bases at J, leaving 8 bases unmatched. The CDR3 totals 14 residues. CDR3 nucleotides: TGCAGCGTGGGGAAGCGGGAGGGCGGCTACGAGCAGTACTTC. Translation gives CSVGKREGGYEQYF.

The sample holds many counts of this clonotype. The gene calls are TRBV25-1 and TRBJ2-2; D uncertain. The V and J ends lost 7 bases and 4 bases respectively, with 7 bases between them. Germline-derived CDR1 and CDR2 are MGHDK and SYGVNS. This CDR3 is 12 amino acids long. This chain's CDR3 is CASTPSTGELFF. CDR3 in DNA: TGTGCCAGCACCCCTAGCACCGGGGAGCTGTTTTTT.

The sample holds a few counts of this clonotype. DNA for the CDR3: TGTGCCAGCAGTGAGGCTGGTCAGAGGAGCTCCTACGAGCAGTACTTC. Translation gives CASSEAGQRSSYEQYF. The chain links TRBV2 to TRBJ2-7; D remains ambiguous. CDR3 length: 16 residues. V lost 3 bases to trimming and J lost 0 bases, with 15 bases between them. Per the germline V gene, CDR1 is SNHLY and CDR2 is FYNNEI.

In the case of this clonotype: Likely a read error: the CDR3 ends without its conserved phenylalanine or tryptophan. The CDR3 DNA reads TGTGCCCGCAGCTTAGGGACTAGCGGGACTGAGACCCAGTACCTC. Protein: CARSLGTSGTETQYL. The rearrangement links TRBV7-9 to TRBJ2-5; 13 nucleotides line up with TRBD2. From germline, CDR1 is SEHNR and CDR2 FQNEAQ (reference sequence). The CDR3 is 15 residues long.

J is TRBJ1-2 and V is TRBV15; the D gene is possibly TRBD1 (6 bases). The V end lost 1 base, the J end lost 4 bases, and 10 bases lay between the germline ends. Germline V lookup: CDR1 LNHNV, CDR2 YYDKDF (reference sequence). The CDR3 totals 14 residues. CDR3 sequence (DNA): TGTGCCACCAGCAGAGGGACAGCCACCTATGGCTACACCTTC. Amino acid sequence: CATSRGTATYGYTF.

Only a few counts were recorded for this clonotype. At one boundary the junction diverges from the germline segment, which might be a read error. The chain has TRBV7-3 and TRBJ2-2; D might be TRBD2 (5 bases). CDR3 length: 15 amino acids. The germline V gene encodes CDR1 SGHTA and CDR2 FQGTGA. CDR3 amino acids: CASSPRSGPTEELFF. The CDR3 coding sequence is TGTGCCAGCAGCCCCCGGAGCGGACCCACCGAGGAGCTGTTTTTT.

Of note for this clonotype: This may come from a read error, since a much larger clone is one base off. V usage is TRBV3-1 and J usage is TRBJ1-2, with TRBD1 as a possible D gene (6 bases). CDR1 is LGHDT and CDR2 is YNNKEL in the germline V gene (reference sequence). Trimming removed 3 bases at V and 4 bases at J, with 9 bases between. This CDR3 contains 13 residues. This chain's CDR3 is CASSHDRSYGYTF. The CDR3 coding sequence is TGTGCCAGCAGCCACGACAGGAGCTATGGCTACACCTTC.

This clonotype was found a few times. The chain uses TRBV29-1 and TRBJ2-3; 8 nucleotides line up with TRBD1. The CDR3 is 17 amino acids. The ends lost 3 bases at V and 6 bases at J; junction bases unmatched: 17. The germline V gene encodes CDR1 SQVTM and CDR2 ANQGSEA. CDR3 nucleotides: TGCAGCGTTGATGGTTCGGACAGGGATGGGACGGGGGATACGCAGTATTTT. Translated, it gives CSVDGSDRDGTGDTQYF.